The subject of this entry is one TCR beta chain. What it binds is unknown. This specimen belongs to a study of PD-1 blockade in classical Hodgkin lymphoma. Study at large: Patients in the cohort were put on intravenous nivolumab, 3 mg/kg every 2 weeks. Whole-study results and caveats: Newly diagnosed patients and complete responders had comparable diversity at baseline. Later analyses included only patients treated at least 1 year post-ASCT. The study found that TCR diversity rose significantly by C4D1 in CD4+ but not CD8+ cells.

This CDR3 spans 14 amino acids. With 7 bases clipped from V and 12 bases from J, the junction kept 15 bases outside the gene matches. Germline V CDR1 and CDR2: MDHEN, SYDVKM. As for time point: cycle 4 day 1 (C4D1), after 6 weeks of nivolumab. After autologous stem cell transplantation all patients relapsed, and prior brentuximab vedotin exposure differed between cohorts. Only in-frame clones appear in the TCRdb table, and some are missing; sequencing was by immunoSEQ multiplex PCR. The repertoire consists of over 20,000 clones, with roughly 76% occurring once and the leading ten covering roughly 27%.

Sequences were derived from peripheral blood mononuclear cells (PBMCs), sampled before the fourth cycle of nivolumab. This sequence originates from a human donor with classical Hodgkin lymphoma. The chain uses TRBV28 and TRBJ2-1; TRBD2 matches at 7 bases. The CDR3 DNA reads TGTGCCAGCACCCCCCATGACGGGGGGAGTGGGCAGTTCTTC. This encodes CASTPHDGGSGQFF.